This is a list of T cell receptor beta chains from one sample in a study of identical twins. TCRdb redid the calling of the 5' RACE reads with MiXCR, one entry per CDR3 protein. The sample holds 400,000 to 500,000 distinct CDR3 sequences, over 11% seen once. The data were also submitted as part of a second study, on yellow fever vaccine responses in identical twins.

The sequenced material came from CD4+ T cells sorted from blood. Source of these receptors: a woman aged 18-35 years in good health. CDR3s include the opening cysteine and the closing phenylalanine or tryptophan. Each record gives: V gene, J gene, D gene, clone size, CDR3 DNA, CDR3 protein. A D gene is named only where the DNA matches it firmly. Not all rows give a size; the values are once, few, many and, for expanded clones, a class.

TRBV28	TRBJ1-2	.	.	TGTGCCAGCAGTCGCCTGAAAGGAGGCTATGGCTACACCTTC	CASSRLKGGYGYTF
TRBV7-9	TRBJ1-5	.	few	TGTGCCAGCAGCTCAGGGGCCGGGGTGAGCAATCAGCCCCAGCATTTT	CASSSGAGVSNQPQHF
TRBV6-1	TRBJ2-3	.	.	TGTGCCTGCTGTGGGGCGGGCCGCACAGATACGCAGTATTTT	CACCGAGRTDTQYF
TRBV27	TRBJ2-7	TRBD2	few	TGTGCCAGCAGTTTATCCCCCCGACTAGCGGGAGTCTCAGCCTACGAGCAGTACTTC	CASSLSPRLAGVSAYEQYF
TRBV20-1	TRBJ1-2	TRBD1	many	TGCAGTGCCCCGTCGACAGGGGGCCGCTATGGCTACACCTTC	CSAPSTGGRYGYTF
TRBV5-1	TRBJ2-7	.	.	TGCGCCAGCAGCCCCAATACAGGGATCGACGAGCAGTACTTC	CASSPNTGIDEQYF
TRBV4-1	TRBJ1-5	.	many	TGCGCCAGCAGCCAAGATTTGGCAGGGGGCAATCAGCCCCAGCATTTT	CASSQDLAGGNQPQHF
TRBV4-3	TRBJ2-1	TRBD2	many	TGCGCCAGCAGCCAAGATTTAGGGAGGGGGCAGTTCTTC	CASSQDLGRGQFF
TRBV20-1	TRBJ2-1	TRBD2	few	TGCAGTGCTGATGCGCGGGAGAGATCCTACAATGAGCAGTTCTTC	CSADARERSYNEQFF
TRBV12-3/TRBV12-4	TRBJ2-1	TRBD2	.	TGTGCCAGCAGTCGACTAGCGGGGGGACGCTCCTCGGGGGAGCAGTTCTTC	CASSRLAGGRSSGEQFF
TRBV3-1	TRBJ1-6	.	few	TGTGCCAGCAGCCACTCCGGGGATTCACCCCTCCACTTT	CASSHSGDSPLHF
TRBV29-1	TRBJ2-7	.	few	TGCAGCGTCGGAAACAGGGTCGCCTACGAGCAGTACTTC	CSVGNRVAYEQYF
TRBV20-1	TRBJ2-7	TRBD2	many	TGCAGTGCTGGTCTAGCGGGAGGTGTCGAGCAGTACTTC	CSAGLAGGVEQYF
TRBV6-2/TRBV6-3	TRBJ2-7	.	few	TGTGCCAGCAGTTACGGCGGGCCGAGCTCCTACGAGCAGTACTTC	CASSYGGPSSYEQYF
TRBV3-1	TRBJ2-3	.	many	TGTGCCAGCAGCCAAGATGGGATTAGCACAGATACGCAGTATTTT	CASSQDGISTDTQYF
TRBV9	TRBJ2-3	.	.	TGTGCCAGCAGCGTAGATGTCGTGGATACGCAGTATTTT	CASSVDVVDTQYF
TRBV5-8	TRBJ1-5	.	.	TGTGCCAGCAGCTTAATTGGGGTCCCCAATCAGGGCCAGCATTTT	CASSLIGVPNQGQHF
TRBV7-2	TRBJ1-1	.	few	TGTGCCAGCAGCTTAAAGCTAGCGGGGTCCGGCACTGAAGCTTTCTTT	CASSLKLAGSGTEAFF
TRBV12-3/TRBV12-4	TRBJ2-3	.	many	TGTGCCAGCAGTTTACTCGGGTCTAACACAGATACGCAGTATTTT	CASSLLGSNTDTQYF
TRBV28	TRBJ2-7	.	.	TGTGCCAGCAGTGCCCCGGGACTCACTTTGGACGAGCAGTACTTC	CASSAPGLTLDEQYF
TRBV5-1	TRBJ2-7	.	.	TGCGCCAGCAGCCGACAGGAGATCAGGCCCTACGAGCAGTACTTC	CASSRQEIRPYEQYF
TRBV20-1	TRBJ1-6	.	.	TGCAGTGCTAGAGAAGGGTTAAATTCACCCCTCCACTTT	CSAREGLNSPLHF
TRBV2	TRBJ2-7	TRBD1	.	TGTGCCAGCAGATACGGGACAGAAAAGGACGAGCAGTACTTC	CASRYGTEKDEQYF
TRBV7-2	TRBJ2-1	.	.	TGTGCCAGCAGCCTTGAGGGGTGGCTAGCGCCGGAGCAGTTCTTC	CASSLEGWLAPEQFF
TRBV7-9	TRBJ2-5	.	few	TGTGCCAGCAGCTTAGAGGCAGGGCAGGAGACCCAGTACTTC	CASSLEAGQETQYF
TRBV14	TRBJ2-7	.	.	TGTGCCAGCACCCGCGGCTATGCCTACGAGCAGTACTTC	CASTRGYAYEQYF